A selection of T cell receptor beta chains follows, all from one sample in a study of T cell changes during pregnancy in multiple sclerosis. Clones were read by immunoSEQ multiplex PCR, and TCRdb kept only the in-frame ones, dropping some. The sample records 70,000 to 75,000 clones, 75% to 90% being singletons. This specimen was peripheral blood, taken before pregnancy. These receptors were taken from a female donor with multiple sclerosis, enrolled in a pregnancy study. Both conserved end residues are part of each CDR3. The D gene is left open where the match is weak. Size is omitted from some rows. Given values are once, few, many or a class for expanded clones.

abundance: .; v_gene: TRBV30; j_gene: TRBJ1-2; d_gene: TRBD1; CDR3nt: TGTGCCTGGGTGGGGACAGGGGTTAGTATTCGCGGCTACACCTTC; CDR3aa: CAWVGTGVSIRGYTF
abundance: .; v_gene: TRBV5-5; j_gene: TRBJ2-4; d_gene: .; CDR3nt: TGTGCCAGCAGCTTCTCGGACACAGAAAACATTCAGTACTTC; CDR3aa: CASSFSDTENIQYF
abundance: .; v_gene: TRBV6-1; j_gene: TRBJ1-5; d_gene: TRBD1; CDR3nt: TGTGCCAGCAGTGATCCCGGGACAGGGGGCTTAAGGGGCAATCAGCCCCAGCATTTT; CDR3aa: CASSDPGTGGLRGNQPQHF
abundance: .; v_gene: TRBV29-1; j_gene: TRBJ1-2; d_gene: .; CDR3nt: TGCAGCGTTGAAACGGACAGCTATGGCTACACCTTC; CDR3aa: CSVETDSYGYTF
abundance: .; v_gene: TRBV11-2; j_gene: TRBJ2-1; d_gene: TRBD2; CDR3nt: TGTGCCACTGGGGGGGAGTCTCACACTGAGCAGTTCTTC; CDR3aa: CATGGESHTEQFF
abundance: .; v_gene: TRBV19; j_gene: TRBJ2-7; d_gene: TRBD2; CDR3nt: TGTGCCAGTAGTGTCGGGACTAGCAGCTACGAGCAGTACTTC; CDR3aa: CASSVGTSSYEQYF
abundance: .; v_gene: TRBV29-1; j_gene: TRBJ1-1; d_gene: TRBD1; CDR3nt: TGCAGCGTTGCGGACAGGGGTATAACTGAAGCTTTCTTT; CDR3aa: CSVADRGITEAFF
abundance: .; v_gene: TRBV5-6; j_gene: TRBJ2-1; d_gene: TRBD1; CDR3nt: TGTGCCAGCAGCGGCGCTGGACAGGGGATCGACAATGAGCAGTTCTTC; CDR3aa: CASSGAGQGIDNEQFF
abundance: .; v_gene: TRBV4-1; j_gene: TRBJ2-5; d_gene: .; CDR3nt: TGCGCCAGCAGCCAAGAAGGGTTGCAGGGTAAAGAGACCCAGTACTTC; CDR3aa: CASSQEGLQGKETQYF
abundance: few; v_gene: TRBV30; j_gene: TRBJ1-5; d_gene: .; CDR3nt: TGTGCCTGGAGCGTTTTGAGCAATCAGCCCCAGCATTTT; CDR3aa: CAWSVLSNQPQHF
abundance: .; v_gene: TRBV27; j_gene: TRBJ2-7; d_gene: .; CDR3nt: TGTGCCAGCAGTAACTCCGACAGCGAGCAGTACTTC; CDR3aa: CASSNSDSEQYF
abundance: .; v_gene: TRBV29-1; j_gene: TRBJ1-2; d_gene: TRBD1; CDR3nt: TGCGGTGTCCCGGGACAGGAAAAACCTAACTATGGCTACACCTTC; CDR3aa: CGVPGQEKPNYGYTF
abundance: .; v_gene: TRBV6-6; j_gene: TRBJ2-5; d_gene: .; CDR3nt: TGTGCCAGCAGCCCCAATGTTGGCCTCTTCCAAGAGACCCAGTACTTC; CDR3aa: CASSPNVGLFQETQYF
abundance: few; v_gene: TRBV5-1; j_gene: TRBJ2-7; d_gene: TRBD1; CDR3nt: TGCGCCAGCAGCTTGACCATGGACAGGTTCTACGAGCAGTACTTC; CDR3aa: CASSLTMDRFYEQYF
abundance: once; v_gene: TRBV5-4; j_gene: TRBJ2-7; d_gene: TRBD2; CDR3nt: TGTGCCAGCAGCTCCTACTCTCCGACTAGCGCCTACCCCTACGAGCAGTACTTC; CDR3aa: CASSSYSPTSAYPYEQYF
abundance: .; v_gene: TRBV27; j_gene: TRBJ1-5; d_gene: TRBD1; CDR3nt: TGTGCCAGCAGTTTTTTGGACAGGGCGGATCAGCCCCAGCATTTT; CDR3aa: CASSFLDRADQPQHF
abundance: .; v_gene: TRBV6-1; j_gene: TRBJ1-2; d_gene: .; CDR3nt: TGTGCCAGCAGTGAGGAACAGGGATATGGCTACACCTTC; CDR3aa: CASSEEQGYGYTF
abundance: .; v_gene: TRBV11-2; j_gene: TRBJ1-2; d_gene: .; CDR3nt: TGTGCCAGCAGCTCCTCACTTGGTGGCTACACCTTC; CDR3aa: CASSSSLGGYTF
abundance: .; v_gene: TRBV7-8; j_gene: TRBJ2-4; d_gene: TRBD2; CDR3nt: TGTGCCAGCAGCTTAGAGTCGGGGGGCATTCAGTACTTC; CDR3aa: CASSLESGGIQYF
abundance: .; v_gene: TRBV14; j_gene: TRBJ2-5; d_gene: TRBD1; CDR3nt: TGTGCCAGCAGCCTCGGGACAGGGGAGGGAGTGACCCAGTACTTC; CDR3aa: CASSLGTGEGVTQYF